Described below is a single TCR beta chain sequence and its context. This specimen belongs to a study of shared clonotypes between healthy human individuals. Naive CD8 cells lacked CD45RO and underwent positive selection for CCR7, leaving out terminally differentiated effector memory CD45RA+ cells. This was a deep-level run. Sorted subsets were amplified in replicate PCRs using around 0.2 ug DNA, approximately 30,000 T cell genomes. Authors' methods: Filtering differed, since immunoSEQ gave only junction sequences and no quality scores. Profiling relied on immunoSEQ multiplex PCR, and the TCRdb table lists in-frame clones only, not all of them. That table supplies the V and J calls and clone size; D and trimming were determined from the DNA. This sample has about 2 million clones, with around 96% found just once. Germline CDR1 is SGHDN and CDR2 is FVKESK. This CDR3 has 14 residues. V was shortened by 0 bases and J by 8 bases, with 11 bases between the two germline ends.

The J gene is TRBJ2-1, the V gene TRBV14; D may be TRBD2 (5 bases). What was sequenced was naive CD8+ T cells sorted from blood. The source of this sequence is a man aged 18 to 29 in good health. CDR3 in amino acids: CASSQDWAGDEQFF. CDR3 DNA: TGTGCCAGCAGCCAAGATTGGGCCGGGGATGAGCAGTTCTTC. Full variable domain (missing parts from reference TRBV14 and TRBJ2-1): EAGVTQFPSHSVIEKGQTVTLRCDPISGHDNLYWYRRVMGKEIKFLLHFVKESKQDESGMPNNRFLAERTGGTYSTLKVQPAELEDSGVYFCASSQDWAGDEQFFGPGTRLTVL.